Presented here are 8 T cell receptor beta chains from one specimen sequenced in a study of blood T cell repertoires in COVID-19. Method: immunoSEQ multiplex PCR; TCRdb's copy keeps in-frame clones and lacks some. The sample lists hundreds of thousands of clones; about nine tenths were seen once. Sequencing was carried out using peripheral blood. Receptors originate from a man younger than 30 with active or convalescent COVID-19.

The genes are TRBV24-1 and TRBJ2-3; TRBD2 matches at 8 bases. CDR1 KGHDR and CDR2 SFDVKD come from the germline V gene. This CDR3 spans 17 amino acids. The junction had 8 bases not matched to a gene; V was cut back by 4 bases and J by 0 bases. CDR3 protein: CATSEQRTSSSTDTQYF. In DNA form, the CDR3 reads TGTGCCACCAGTGAACAGAGGACTAGCAGTAGCACAGATACGCAGTATTTT.

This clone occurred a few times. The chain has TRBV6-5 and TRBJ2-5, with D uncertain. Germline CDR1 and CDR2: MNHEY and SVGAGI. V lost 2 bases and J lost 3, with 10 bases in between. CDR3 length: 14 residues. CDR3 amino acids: CASSYQLRKETQYF. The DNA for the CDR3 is TGTGCCAGCAGTTACCAGCTCAGGAAAGAGACCCAGTACTTC.

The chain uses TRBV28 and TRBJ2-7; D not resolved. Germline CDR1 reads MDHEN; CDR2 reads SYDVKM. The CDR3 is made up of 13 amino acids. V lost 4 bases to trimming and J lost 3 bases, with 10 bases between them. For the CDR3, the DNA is TGTGCCAGCAGTTCTCTACTTAGCTACGAGCAGTACTTC. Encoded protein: CASSSLLSYEQYF.

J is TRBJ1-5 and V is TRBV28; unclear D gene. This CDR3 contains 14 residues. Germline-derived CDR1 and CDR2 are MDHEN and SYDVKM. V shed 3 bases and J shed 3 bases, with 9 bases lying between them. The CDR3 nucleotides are TGTGCCAGCAGTTTCCAGGCCTACAATCAGCCCCAGCATTTT. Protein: CASSFQAYNQPQHF.

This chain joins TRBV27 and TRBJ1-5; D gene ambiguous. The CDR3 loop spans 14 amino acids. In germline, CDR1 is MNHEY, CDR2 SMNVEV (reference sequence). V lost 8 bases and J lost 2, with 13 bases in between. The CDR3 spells CASGLFAGNQPQHF. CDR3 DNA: TGTGCCAGCGGTCTTTTCGCAGGCAATCAGCCCCAGCATTTT.

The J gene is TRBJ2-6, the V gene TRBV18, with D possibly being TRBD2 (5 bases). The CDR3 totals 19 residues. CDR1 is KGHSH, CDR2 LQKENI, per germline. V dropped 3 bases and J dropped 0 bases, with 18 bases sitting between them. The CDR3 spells CASSPTPPTEGSGANVLTF. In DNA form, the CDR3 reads TGTGCCAGCTCACCCACTCCTCCAACAGAGGGCTCTGGGGCCAACGTCCTGACTTTC.

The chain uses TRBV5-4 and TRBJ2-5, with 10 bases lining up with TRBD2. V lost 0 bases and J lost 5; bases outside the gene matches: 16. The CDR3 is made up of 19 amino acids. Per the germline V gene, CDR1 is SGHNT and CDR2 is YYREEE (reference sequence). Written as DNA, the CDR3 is TGTGCCAGCAGCTTGGCAACCGGGGTAGCGGGGGGCAGGGGCGAGACCCAGTACTTC. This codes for CASSLATGVAGGRGETQYF.

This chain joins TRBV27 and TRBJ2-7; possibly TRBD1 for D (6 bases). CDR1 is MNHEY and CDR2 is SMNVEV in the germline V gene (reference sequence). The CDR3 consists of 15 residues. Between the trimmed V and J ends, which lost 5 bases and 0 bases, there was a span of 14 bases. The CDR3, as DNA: TGTGCCAGCAGTAAAGACAGGATTACCTCCTACGAGCAGTACTTC. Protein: CASSKDRITSYEQYF.